The T cell receptor beta chain under discussion was sequenced for a study of shared clonotypes between healthy human individuals. Study-wide background: CD4 naive and CD4 memory each took three plates per donor, while CD8 naive took two and CD8 memory one. General observations from the study: Clonotypes which were not shared had lower generation probabilities than clonotypes that all four donors shared. For naive CD4 cells, around 5.1% of clonotypes were shared across a handful of donors.

This table comes from immunoSEQ multiplex PCR, and its TCRdb copy is limited to in-frame clones, with some not included. The sample holds some 1.5 million clones; roughly 96% are singletons and the top ten take over 1%. CDR3 size: 14 residues. CD4+ cells yielded CD45RA+ naive and CD45RA-negative memory subsets. Concerning this clone: Its antigen is unidentified.

The chain recombines TRBV21-1 with TRBJ1-5; the table names TRBD1, a call not compared with the DNA. TRBV21-1 is assigned pseudogene status. The sample taken for sequencing was naive CD4+ T cells sorted from blood. The subset: CD45RA+ positively selected. The TCR was taken from a man aged 25 to 40 in good health. The CDR3 region is CASSKGQINQPQHF. DNA of the CDR3: TGTGCCAGCAGCAAAGGACAGATTAATCAGCCCCAGCATTTT.